This TCR beta chain was sequenced in a study of T cell repertoires in cytomegalovirus infection. Study background: The public TCR beta signatures pointed to both CMV infection and matching HLA type. Regarding the study as a whole: Ex vivo responses were dominated by HLA-C-restricted CMV-specific TCR beta clonotypes.

This clonotype occurred many times. What it binds is not known. TCRdb fed the reads into MiXCR, producing one record per CDR3 protein. Among roughly 81,000 distinct CDR3 sequences, more than 3% were seen once, and the ten largest hold approximately 4.3%. The CDR3 length is 15 residues. Trimming removed 7 bases from V and 5 bases from J; junction bases left unmatched: 13. CDR1 and CDR2 from the germline V gene are LNHDA and SQIVND (reference sequence). The chain carries TRBV19 and TRBJ1-1, with 7 bases identical to TRBD1. The sample was PBMCs. This receptor was identified in a human donor in good health (CMV status not recorded). Some clones in this sample may be carry-over from other donors' samples. CDR3 nucleotides: TGTGCCAGTACCCCAAGACAGGGAAGTTGGACTGAAGCTTTCTTT. It yields the protein CASTPRQGSWTEAFF. The whole variable domain, remainder taken from reference TRBV19 and TRBJ1-1, is DGGITQSPKYLFRKEGQNVTLSCEQNLNHDAMYWYRQDPGQGLRLIYYSQIVNDFQKGDIAEGYSVSREKKESFPLTVTSAQKNPTAFYLCASTPRQGSWTEAFFGQGTRLTVV.